This TCR beta chain was sequenced in a study of cytomegalovirus exposure and HLA in healthy donors. Overall study results and limits: When a later analysis was performed, an Asian-associated ancestry cluster reportedly had fewer N-insertions than the roughly 690-donor mean. It was approximately 150 TCR beta chains that were listed as cytomegalovirus-associated. The authors considered a cluster of highly shared sequence variants likely to be a sequencing artifact.

Comments on this clone: Antigen: not known.

V lost 4 bases and J lost 3, with 13 bases in between. The CDR3 contains 14 residues. Germline V gene sequence: CDR1 GTSNPN, CDR2 SVGIG (reference sequence). The PCR made use of 60 Vbeta and 13 Jbeta primers. TCRdb's copy holds only in-frame clones and misses some; the assay was immunoSEQ multiplex PCR. In the table there are approximately 160,000 clones, 65% to 80% of which are singletons. The V call is TRBV30, the J call TRBJ2-4; tentatively, D is TRBD2 (6 bases). Sequenced input: PBMCs. The clonotype comes from a young man in good health and CMV-seropositive. The DNA for the CDR3 is TGTGCCTGGAACCCCGGGAGTGGCAAAAACATTCAGTACTTC. Translation gives CAWNPGSGKNIQYF.